These 18 T cell receptor beta chains share one sample of origin, sequenced in a study of shared clonotypes between healthy human individuals (dated by TCRdb to 2018 to 2021). Receptor libraries were prepared by the immunoSEQ multiplex PCR assay. In TCRdb, the immuneACCESS table is reduced to in-frame sequences with V and J assigned. These tables do not hold every clone; where another copy was compared, an unresolved V gene accounts for under half, and the others remain unexplained. In this sample the table shows about 1 million clones, around 76% of which occur a single time. About 1.5% of the sample is in the top ten clones. The sample comprised memory CD4+ T cells sorted from blood. Explained via the paper, the cell subset or site label denotes: CD45RA-negative fraction. Every receptor here comes from a young man in good health.

The CDR3 sequence is CASSSSGGGREQYF. The CDR3 nucleotides read TGTGCCAGCAGTTCTAGCGGGGGGGGTAGAGAGCAGTACTTC. The V and J genes are TRBV6-1 and TRBJ2-7; 12 nucleotides agree with TRBD2. This CDR3 comprises 14 residues. The germline gives CDR1 MNHNS, CDR2 SASEGT. The trim removed 5 bases at V and 7 bases at J, leaving 6 bases unmatched.

V usage is TRBV19 and J usage is TRBJ1-6; a weak D match, TRBD1 (5 bases). The germline V gene has CDR1 LNHDA and CDR2 SQIVND (reference sequence). Deletions cut 3 bases from V and 10 bases from J, with 16 bases between. This CDR3 has 15 amino acids. The CDR3 loop reads CASSIKSSAGSPLHF. The CDR3 DNA reads as TGTGCCAGTAGTATCAAAAGTTCGGCAGGGTCACCCCTCCACTTT.

The chain uses TRBV9 and TRBJ2-1; D is perhaps TRBD2 (5 bases). Germline V lookup: CDR1 SGDLS, CDR2 YYNGEE. The V end lost 0 bases, the J end lost 7 bases, and 17 bases lay between the germline ends. The CDR3 spans 16 residues. CDR3 sequence: CASSVAGGNPGNEQFF. CDR3 bases: TGTGCCAGCAGCGTAGCTGGTGGCAACCCGGGGAATGAGCAGTTCTTC.

This clone was recorded a few times. The V and J genes are TRBV5-5 and TRBJ2-2; tentative D call: TRBD1 (5 bases). V dropped 4 bases and J dropped 0 bases, with 10 bases sitting between them. Germline V CDR1 and CDR2: SGHKS, YYEKEE (reference sequence). The CDR3 has 15 residues. CDR3 DNA: TGTGCCAGCAGCCCGACAGCCACGAACACCGGGGAGCTGTTTTTT. Translating gives CASSPTATNTGELFF.

Only one count was recorded for this clone. The chain has TRBV5-5 and TRBJ1-5, with 7 positions matching TRBD1. Per germline, CDR1 SGHKS and CDR2 YYEKEE (reference sequence). Trimming at V came to 1 base and at J to 0 bases, leaving 10 bases not matched to a gene. This CDR3 spans 18 amino acids. The DNA for the CDR3 is TGTGCCAGCAGCTTGTTCGGGACAGAGAGTTATAGCAATCAGCCCCAGCATTTT. It translates to CASSLFGTESYSNQPQHF.

The J gene is TRBJ1-1, the V gene TRBV28; TRBD1 matches at 7 bases. Germline V gene sequence: CDR1 MDHEN, CDR2 SYDVKM. Trimming cost V 2 bases and J 4 bases; bases outside gene matches: 7. The CDR3 runs to 15 residues. CDR3 residues: CASSLRAGGATEAFF. CDR3 coding DNA: TGTGCCAGCAGTTTAAGGGCAGGGGGGGCCACTGAAGCTTTCTTT.

The chain employs TRBV29-1 and TRBJ1-2, with D possibly matching TRBD1 (6 bases). The CDR3 is 12 amino acids. V shed 4 bases and J shed 6 bases, with 12 bases lying between them. CDR1 is SQVTM, CDR2 ANQGSEA, per germline. CDR3 DNA: TGCAGCGTTGCACAGGGTGCAGATGGCTACACCTTC. Translation: CSVAQGADGYTF.

The genes are TRBV7-9 and TRBJ1-1; TRBD1 matches at 9 bases. The germline V gene encodes CDR1 SEHNR and CDR2 FQNEAQ (reference sequence). J gave up 9 bases and V 5 bases, and 4 bases lay outside the gene matches. CDR3 length: 12 amino acids. The CDR3 sequence is CASSLGTGKAFF. DNA of the CDR3: TGTGCCAGCAGCCTTGGGACAGGGAAAGCTTTCTTT.

The chain combines TRBV30 with TRBJ1-2, with D possibly TRBD1 on 5 matching bases. Trimming cost V 3 bases and J 8 bases, with 19 bases left between them. The V gene's germline CDR1 is GTSNPN and CDR2 SVGIG (reference sequence). This CDR3 spans 14 amino acids. CDR3 nucleotide sequence: TGTGCCTGGAGCCCCAGGGAGCTCATGAGGGGCTACACCTTC. Translating gives CAWSPRELMRGYTF.

This rearrangement joins TRBV14 to TRBJ1-1, with 10 bases fitting TRBD1. The CDR3 spans 16 residues. J was trimmed by 2 bases and V by 3 bases; bases with no gene match: 6. Germline values: CDR1 SGHDN, CDR2 FVKESK. CDR3 bases: TGTGCCAGCAGCCATCGCGGGACAGGGGCTAACACTGAAGCTTTCTTT. Its translation: CASSHRGTGANTEAFF.

The gene calls are TRBV12-5 and TRBJ2-2; no firm D call. The CDR3 is 14 amino acids. Between the trimmed V and J ends, which lost 9 bases and 3 bases, there was a span of 14 bases. In germline, CDR1 is LGHNT, CDR2 FRNRAP. The CDR3 coding sequence is TGTGCTAGCACCCCAGGCGTGGACACCGGGGAGCTGTTTTTT. Translation gives CASTPGVDTGELFF.

The chain carries TRBV19 and TRBJ2-7; 12 bases fit TRBD1. Trimming removed 4 bases from V and 10 bases from J; junction bases left unmatched: 14. The germline V gene encodes CDR1 LNHDA and CDR2 SQIVND (reference sequence). The CDR3 consists of 16 residues. The CDR3 loop reads CASSTESPGQGAQQYF. CDR3 nucleotide sequence: TGTGCCAGTAGTACAGAGTCACCGGGACAGGGGGCCCAACAGTACTTC.

The chain is built from TRBV6-5 and TRBJ2-4; D gene unclear. Germline loops: CDR1 MNHEY, CDR2 SVGAGI. CDR3 length: 14 residues. V was trimmed by 0 bases and J by 6 bases, leaving 9 bases between them. CDR3 DNA: TGTGCCAGCAGTTACTCCCCGAATGGAAACATTCAGTACTTC. This codes for CASSYSPNGNIQYF.

The CDR3 protein is CASSRDTGQETQYF. The CDR3 bases are TGCGCCAGCAGTAGGGATACCGGCCAAGAGACCCAGTACTTC. The chain is built from TRBV5-1 and TRBJ2-5, with D unresolved. CDR3 size: 14 residues. Germline CDR1 SGHRS, CDR2 YFSETQ. Trimming removed 5 bases at V and 1 base at J, with 12 bases between.

The rearrangement links TRBV7-2 to TRBJ2-7; D perhaps matches TRBD1 (5 bases). The length of the CDR3 is 13 residues. V lost 1 base and J 5 bases, leaving 9 bases between the germline ends. Germline values: CDR1 SGHTA, CDR2 FQGNSA. CDR3 loop: CASSLGQFNEQYF. The CDR3, as DNA: TGTGCCAGCAGCTTAGGACAGTTCAACGAGCAGTACTTC.

This rearrangement joins TRBV19 to TRBJ2-5; 7 nucleotides agree with TRBD1. The CDR3 is 17 residues long. V was clipped by 3 bases and J by 6 bases; unmatched bases: 16. Germline V lookup: CDR1 LNHDA, CDR2 SQIVND (reference sequence). The CDR3 spells CASSISQTTGRGKTQYF. In DNA form, the CDR3 reads TGTGCCAGTAGTATCAGCCAAACGACAGGGCGTGGAAAGACCCAGTACTTC.

This chain connects TRBV6-5 to TRBJ2-1, with 7 positions matching TRBD1. V shed 7 bases and J 2 bases; nucleotides not matched to a gene: 8. This CDR3 is 15 amino acids long. Germline assignment: CDR1 MNHEY and CDR2 SVGAGI. This CDR3 is CASKQGPPPYNEQFF. As DNA, the CDR3 is TGTGCCAGCAAACAGGGGCCACCGCCCTACAATGAGCAGTTCTTC.

The J gene is TRBJ1-1, the V gene TRBV4-3; the D is unclear. The germline V and J ends were trimmed by 5 bases and 1 base, with 8 bases remaining between them. CDR1 LGHNA and CDR2 YSLEER come from the germline V gene. This CDR3 region has 13 residues. For the CDR3, the DNA is TGCGCCAGCAGCTTCAGCGCGAACACTGAAGCTTTCTTT. Translating gives CASSFSANTEAFF.